These T cell receptor beta chains were read from a single sample in a study of blood T cell repertoires in COVID-19. Some clones are missing from TCRdb's copy, which holds only in-frame ones; the method was immunoSEQ multiplex PCR. The table shows 250,000 or so clones, with about 89% occurring only once. Sequenced: PBMCs or T cells enriched from blood (not recorded which). These receptors originate from a middle-aged man who had recovered from COVID-19. Both conserved end residues are part of each CDR3. A D gene is named only where the DNA matches it firmly. Some rows have no size entry. The others give once, few or many, or a class for an expanded clone.

V	J	size	D	DNA	CDR3
TRBV4-3	TRBJ1-3	-	-	TGCGCCAGCAGCCAAGCCCGAGGGCTCGGTGGAAACACCATATATTTT	CASSQARGLGGNTIYF
TRBV28	TRBJ2-3	-	TRBD2	TGTGCCAGCAGTCCCGACCTAAGCGGGAGGGCGACAGATACGCAGTATTTT	CASSPDLSGRATDTQYF
TRBV4-2	TRBJ2-3	-	TRBD2	TGTGCCAGCAGCCAAGACACCGGGACTAGCGGCACAGATACGCAGTATTTT	CASSQDTGTSGTDTQYF
TRBV5-4	TRBJ1-1	-	TRBD1	TGTGCCAGCAGCTCCCGAGAGACAGGGTCCACTGAAGCTTTCTTT	CASSSRETGSTEAFF
TRBV2	TRBJ2-3	-	-	TGTGCCAGCAGTCGGCGGAGCACAGATACGCAGTATTTT	CASSRRSTDTQYF
TRBV5-1	TRBJ2-2	-	TRBD2	TGCGCCAGCAGCTTGGGGGGACTAGCGGGCCTGAACACCGGGGAGCTGTTTTTT	CASSLGGLAGLNTGELFF
TRBV4-3	TRBJ2-3	-	-	TGCGCCAGCAGCCAAAACTCAGGGTATCGAACAGATACGCAGTATTTT	CASSQNSGYRTDTQYF
TRBV4-3	TRBJ2-2	-	TRBD2	TGCGCCAGCAGCCAAGTCCTAGCGGGAGGGCCTGTGTCCGGGGAGCTGTTTTTT	CASSQVLAGGPVSGELFF
TRBV7-8	TRBJ2-1	-	-	TGTGCCAGCAGCTTATTTACAGTTCGAAATGAGCAGTTCTTC	CASSLFTVRNEQFF
TRBV7-6	TRBJ2-7	-	-	TGTGCCAGCAGCTTAATGGTGGGCCGTAGTGGCTACGAGCAGTACTTC	CASSLMVGRSGYEQYF
TRBV13	TRBJ2-1	-	TRBD2	TGTGCCAGCAGCTTTGGAGCGGGAGTCAATGAGCAGTTCTTC	CASSFGAGVNEQFF
TRBV27	TRBJ2-3	-	-	TGTGCCAGCAGTTTATCCCCCAGGAATACGCAGTATTTT	CASSLSPRNTQYF
TRBV11-3	TRBJ1-6	-	-	TGTGCCAGCAGCTTACGGCGGGAAACCTATAATTCACCCCTCCACTTT	CASSLRRETYNSPLHF
TRBV3-1/TRBV3-2	TRBJ1-1	once	-	TGTGCCAGCAGCCAAGGTTGGGGAGGGACTGAAGCTTTCTTT	CASSQGWGGTEAFF
TRBV5-5	TRBJ1-2	-	-	TGTGCCAGCAGCGAGGTTGACTATGGCTACACCTTC	CASSEVDYGYTF
TRBV7-9	TRBJ1-2	-	TRBD1	TGTGCCAGCAGCAAATCGGGACAGGGGGCAAGAAATGGCTACACCTTC	CASSKSGQGARNGYTF
TRBV6-5	TRBJ1-4	-	-	TGTGCCAGCAGCATCGTGGGACTCTACGAAAAACTGTTTTTT	CASSIVGLYEKLFF
TRBV19	TRBJ2-1	-	-	TGTGCCAGTAGTATACGCCTGACAGCTAATGAGCAGTTCTTC	CASSIRLTANEQFF
TRBV10-3	TRBJ2-7	few	-	TGTGCCACCCAACCTACGACAGAAGGGTGGACCTACGAGCAGTACTTC	CATQPTTEGWTYEQYF
TRBV12-3/TRBV12-4	TRBJ2-5	-	-	TGTGCCAGCAGGATTAGCGGACAAGAGACCCAGTACTTC	CASRISGQETQYF
TRBV29-1	TRBJ1-5	-	TRBD1	TGCAGCGTTCGACAGGGAGATCAGCCCCAGCATTTT	CSVRQGDQPQHF
TRBV18	TRBJ2-1	-	TRBD1	TGTGCCTCCGACCCCCAGGGGGCTTTGCATGAGCAGTTCTTC	CASDPQGALHEQFF
TRBV6-5	TRBJ1-6	once	TRBD1	TGTGCCAGCAGTTACGGACAGGGGCCGAATTCACCCCTCCACTTT	CASSYGQGPNSPLHF
TRBV6-2/TRBV6-3	TRBJ2-7	-	-	TGTGCCAGCAGTTACCGCACAGGGTACCCCTCCTACGAGCAGTACTTC	CASSYRTGYPSYEQYF
TRBV5-1	TRBJ2-1	-	-	TGCGCCAGCAGCTTGGCCGGCAGGGTGGCTAGGAATGAGCAGTTCTTC	CASSLAGRVARNEQFF
TRBV4-1	TRBJ2-7	-	-	TGCGCCAGCAGCCAAGATGAAAACAACTACGAGCAGTACTTC	CASSQDENNYEQYF
TRBV11-1	TRBJ2-5	-	TRBD2	TGTGCCAGTTCTAGCGGGAGGAGAGTCGAGACCCAGTACTTC	CASSSGRRVETQYF
TRBV7-8	TRBJ2-2	-	TRBD2	TGTGCCAGCAGTCGATTAGCGGGATTGAACACCGGGGAGCTGTTTTTT	CASSRLAGLNTGELFF
TRBV18	TRBJ2-7	-	-	TGTGCCAGCTCAACAGCTCGGAGGGACTACGAGCAGTACTTC	CASSTARRDYEQYF